This is a list of T cell receptor beta chains from one sample in a study of blood T cell repertoires in COVID-19. Libraries were prepared by immunoSEQ multiplex PCR; TCRdb keeps only in-frame clonotypes and omits some of them. Of 45,000 to 65,000 clones listed, 80% to 85% are singletons. The sequencing sample was made of peripheral blood. These receptor sequences come from a man aged 25-40 years with COVID-19, enrolled during active disease. CDR3s include the opening cysteine and the closing phenylalanine or tryptophan. A D gene is named only where the DNA matches it firmly. Not all rows give a size; the values are once, few, many and, for expanded clones, a class.

>TRBV15|-|TRBJ2-7|-
CATSRDSLSYEQYF
TGTGCCACCAGCAGAGATAGCCTCTCCTACGAGCAGTACTTC
>TRBV7-9|-|TRBJ1-4|-
CASSVQGYEKLFF
TGTGCCAGCAGCGTACAGGGTTATGAAAAACTGTTTTTT
>TRBV6-2/TRBV6-3|-|TRBJ1-2|once
CASSYGDSYGYTF
TGTGCCAGCAGTTACGGCGACAGCTATGGCTACACCTTC
>TRBV19|-|TRBJ2-7|-
CASRVATGSHEQYF
TGTGCCAGTAGGGTCGCCACAGGGAGCCACGAGCAGTACTTC
>TRBV30|TRBD2|TRBJ2-1|few
CAWSGAGGNEQFF
TGTGCCTGGAGTGGAGCGGGAGGGAATGAGCAGTTCTTC
>TRBV6-5|-|TRBJ2-2|-
CASRGGAANTGELFF
TGTGCCAGCAGAGGAGGGGCCGCGAACACCGGGGAGCTGTTTTTT
>TRBV6-2/TRBV6-3|TRBD2|TRBJ2-1|-
CASTPLGTSGRWNNEQFF
TGTGCCAGCACCCCCCTCGGGACTAGCGGGAGATGGAACAATGAGCAGTTCTTC
>TRBV2|TRBD2|TRBJ2-1|-
CASCSGWSYNEQFF
TGTGCCAGCTGTAGCGGGTGGTCCTACAATGAGCAGTTCTTC
>TRBV15|-|TRBJ2-3|-
CATSRDSSTDTQYF
TGTGCCACCAGCAGAGACAGTAGCACAGATACGCAGTATTTT
>TRBV5-4|TRBD1|TRBJ1-2|few
CASRNRTGGVGYTF
TGTGCCAGCAGAAACCGGACAGGGGGTGTTGGCTACACCTTC
>TRBV5-5|-|TRBJ2-7|-
CASSRQGSYEQYF
TGTGCCAGCAGTAGGCAGGGTTCCTACGAGCAGTACTTC
>TRBV5-6|TRBD1|TRBJ2-3|few
CASSLEDRGSDTQYF
TGTGCCAGCAGCTTGGAGGACAGGGGTTCAGATACGCAGTATTTT
>TRBV5-1|TRBD1|TRBJ1-6|-
CASSMGTGNSPLHF
TGCGCCAGCAGTATGGGGACAGGGAACTCACCCCTCCACTTT
>TRBV27|-|TRBJ2-5|-
CASSPYSAPQETQYF
TGTGCCAGCAGTCCTTACTCTGCGCCCCAAGAGACCCAGTACTTC
>TRBV5-1|TRBD1|TRBJ1-1|-
CASSQHDRGGTEAFF
TGCGCCAGCAGCCAACACGACAGGGGAGGAACTGAAGCTTTCTTT
>TRBV4-3|-|TRBJ2-1|once
CASSHDQGTYNEQFF
TGCGCCAGCAGTCACGACCAGGGGACCTACAATGAGCAGTTCTTC
>TRBV6-4|-|TRBJ1-2|-
CASSDQGYGYTF
TGTGCCAGCAGTGACCAGGGGTATGGCTACACCTTC
>TRBV7-2|TRBD2|TRBJ2-7|-
CASSLKRLAGAAYEQYF
TGTGCCAGCAGCTTAAAGAGGCTAGCGGGAGCTGCCTACGAGCAGTACTTC
>TRBV6-6|-|TRBJ1-1|-
CASRQTEAFF
TGTGCCAGCAGGCAGACTGAAGCTTTCTTT
>TRBV3-1/TRBV3-2|-|TRBJ1-2|few
CASSFGGGYTF
TGTGCCAGCAGCTTCGGAGGGGGCTACACCTTC
>TRBV27|-|TRBJ1-6|-
CASFRGSYNSPLHF
TGTGCCAGCTTCAGGGGCTCCTATAATTCACCCCTCCACTTT
>TRBV5-6|-|TRBJ2-7|-
CASSNLQGTYEQYF
TGTGCCAGCAGCAACCTACAGGGAACCTACGAGCAGTACTTC
>TRBV27|-|TRBJ1-5|-
CASSFQGGQPQHF
TGTGCCAGCAGTTTCCAGGGAGGTCAGCCCCAGCATTTT
>TRBV11-3|TRBD1|TRBJ2-1|-
CASSLSGQGALYEQFF
TGTGCCAGCAGCTTATCCGGGCAGGGGGCGTTGTATGAGCAGTTCTTC
>TRBV19|-|TRBJ2-4|-
CASSIGGGLLAKNIQYF
TGTGCCAGTAGTATAGGGGGCGGCCTCCTAGCCAAAAACATTCAGTACTTC
>TRBV30|TRBD2|TRBJ2-5|once
CAWTPLAGYQETQYF
TGTGCCTGGACCCCACTAGCGGGATACCAAGAGACCCAGTACTTC
>TRBV13|-|TRBJ1-4|-
CASRAGLNEKLFF
TGTGCCAGCAGGGCAGGTCTTAATGAAAAACTGTTTTTT
>TRBV7-2|TRBD2|TRBJ2-3|-
CASSSLTSGTDTQYF
TGTGCCAGCAGCTCCTTGACTAGCGGCACAGATACGCAGTATTTT
>TRBV18|-|TRBJ1-1|-
CASSVDWNTEAFF
TGTGCCAGCTCTGTAGATTGGAACACTGAAGCTTTCTTT
>TRBV9|-|TRBJ1-1|-
CASGPSPGVTEAFF
TGTGCCAGCGGGCCGTCCCCCGGGGTCACTGAAGCTTTCTTT
>TRBV3-1/TRBV3-2|TRBD2|TRBJ2-7|-
CASSQVGTSGRVYEQYF
TGTGCCAGCAGCCAGGTTGGGACTAGCGGGAGAGTTTACGAGCAGTACTTC
>TRBV27|-|TRBJ1-5|-
CASSLRQSFSGNQPQHF
TGTGCCAGCAGTTTACGCCAGTCCTTCAGCGGCAATCAGCCCCAGCATTTT
>TRBV5-4|TRBD2|TRBJ2-5|-
CASSSKLAGASETQYF
TGTGCCAGCAGCTCGAAACTAGCGGGAGCGTCTGAGACCCAGTACTTC
>TRBV14|-|TRBJ2-5|-
CASSQERQGNAAQYF
TGTGCCAGCAGCCAAGAGCGGCAGGGGAACGCGGCCCAGTACTTC
>TRBV4-1|TRBD1|TRBJ1-1|-
CASSPRQGHTEAFF
TGCGCCAGCAGCCCCCGACAGGGACACACTGAAGCTTTCTTT
>TRBV28|-|TRBJ2-2|-
CASSFPGGGGKRYGNTGELFF
TGTGCCAGCAGTTTCCCCGGGGGTGGCGGGAAGAGGTACGGAAACACCGGGGAGCTGTTTTTT
>TRBV13|TRBD1|TRBJ2-2|-
CASSYRDRGSGELFF
TGTGCCAGCAGCTACCGGGACAGGGGGTCCGGGGAGCTGTTTTTT
>TRBV18|TRBD2|TRBJ2-1|-
CASSPYKSGGNEQFF
TGTGCCAGCTCACCATATAAGTCGGGGGGCAATGAGCAGTTCTTC
>TRBV7-6|TRBD2|TRBJ2-2|-
CASSLAPTSGSPGELFF
TGTGCCAGCAGCTTAGCGCCGACTAGCGGGAGTCCCGGGGAGCTGTTTTTT
>TRBV4-2|TRBD2|TRBJ2-3|-
CASRPGTSGTDTQYF
TGTGCCAGCAGACCCGGGACTAGCGGGACGGATACGCAGTATTTT
>TRBV5-6|-|TRBJ1-5|-
CASSLAGAGNQPQHF
TGTGCCAGCAGCTTGGCAGGGGCGGGCAATCAGCCCCAGCATTTT
>TRBV28|TRBD2|TRBJ2-3|-
CASSPRLAEYSDTQYF
TGTGCCAGCAGTCCACGACTAGCCGAATATTCAGATACGCAGTATTTT
>TRBV2|TRBD1|TRBJ1-1|-
CASRTDRGPYTEAFF
TGTGCCAGCAGGACAGACAGGGGGCCTTACACTGAAGCTTTCTTT
>TRBV7-2|TRBD1|TRBJ1-1|-
CASSFPGQVTEAFF
TGTGCCAGCAGCTTTCCGGGACAGGTAACTGAAGCTTTCTTT
>TRBV29-1|-|TRBJ1-2|-
CSVGVQGSSKGYTF
TGCAGCGTTGGGGTCCAGGGGTCTTCTAAGGGCTACACCTTC
>TRBV4-1|-|TRBJ1-1|-
CASSPPGRGEAFF
TGCGCCAGCAGCCCTCCGGGCCGGGGGGAAGCTTTCTTT
>TRBV9|-|TRBJ2-5|-
CASSVGSFGGSGGGETQYF
TGTGCCAGCAGCGTAGGTTCTTTTGGTGGGAGTGGAGGTGGAGAGACCCAGTACTTC
>TRBV10-3|-|TRBJ1-1|few
CAISEGGMNTEAFF
TGTGCCATCAGTGAAGGAGGGATGAACACTGAAGCTTTCTTT
>TRBV5-1|TRBD2|TRBJ2-2|-
CASSSSGNTGELFF
TGCGCCAGCAGCTCTAGCGGTAACACCGGGGAGCTGTTTTTT
>TRBV5-6|-|TRBJ1-2|-
CASSLFTGTNYGYTF
TGTGCCAGCAGCTTGTTCACAGGAACTAACTATGGCTACACCTTC
>TRBV5-6|-|TRBJ1-1|-
CASSYGSGANTEAFF
TGTGCCAGCAGCTATGGCTCTGGGGCGAACACTGAAGCTTTCTTT
>TRBV30|-|TRBJ2-7|-
CACGQGSNSYEQYF
TGTGCCTGCGGTCAGGGGTCGAATTCCTACGAGCAGTACTTC
>TRBV28|TRBD1|TRBJ1-1|-
CASSVRGTVEAFF
TGTGCCAGCAGTGTTCGGGGGACAGTAGAAGCTTTCTTT
>TRBV27|-|TRBJ2-5|-
CASSLEASLVETQYF
TGTGCCAGCAGTTTAGAGGCTAGCCTCGTGGAGACCCAGTACTTC